The rows below give T cell receptor beta chains drawn from one sample of a study of T-cell reconstitution after alpha-beta-depleted transplantation in children. TCRdb re-called the PCR reads through MiXCR, storing one row per CDR3 protein. The profile covers roughly 76,000 distinct CDR3 sequences, with 9.5% to 13% appearing a single time and roughly an eighth taken by the ten largest. This specimen was PBMCs, taken before TCRalphabeta/CD19-depleted stem cell transplant. The receptors were gathered from a boy younger than 18 with acute myeloid leukemia, due to receive a stem cell transplant. CDR3s leave out the opening cysteine and the closing phenylalanine or tryptophan.

cdr3_length j_call v_call cdr3_aa
13 TRBJ2-1 TRBV24-1 ATSDGTGVWNEQF
13 TRBJ2-2 TRBV3-1 ATSHRVFDTGELF
12 TRBJ2-1 TRBV15 ATSTDRGNNEQF
12 TRBJ1-4 TRBV23-1 ASSPRGGSEKLF
15 TRBJ1-1 TRBV7-2 ASSTSRLTGSDTEAF
12 TRBJ1-2 TRBV18 ASSPGQGIGGYT
15 TRBJ2-1 TRBV14 ASSPLGIVTSSNEQF
13 TRBJ1-5 TRBV20-1 SASKGPLGNQPQH
12 TRBJ1-5 TRBV6-1 ASSEAYSNQPQH
12 TRBJ2-2 TRBV6-2/TRBV6-3 ASSPPGSTGELF
14 TRBJ1-3 TRBV6-1 ASRLGVGSSGNTIY
13 TRBJ2-7 TRBV11-2 ASTPPLGPSYEQY
12 TRBJ2-1 TRBV4-1 ASSQDPVYNEQF
12 TRBJ2-7 TRBV28 ASRLAGGSYEQY
12 TRBJ1-6 TRBV11-3 ASSLGVPNSPLH
11 TRBJ2-2 TRBV9 ASSSKLTGELF
12 TRBJ2-1 TRBV5-4 ASSWLGGDNEQF
14 TRBJ1-5 TRBV28 ASSLSGTGGDQPQH
16 TRBJ2-2 TRBV4-2 ASSQDRDRGGNTGELF
17 TRBJ2-1 TRBV11-1 ASSPGALAGALSYNEQF
10 TRBJ1-2 TRBV7-2 ASSLSPNGYT
12 TRBJ2-6 TRBV5-4 ASSFREGANVLT
18 TRBJ2-4 TRBV20-1 SARDRGSGGALMAKNIQY
14 TRBJ2-2 TRBV7-2 ASSWGASGRAGELF
9 TRBJ2-3 TRBV10-3 AISYTDTQY
12 TRBJ2-1 TRBV20-1 SARGISSYNEQF
11 TRBJ2-3 TRBV20-1 SARVPAADTQY
13 TRBJ2-3 TRBV28 ASADEGSSTDTQY
9 TRBJ2-1 TRBV11-2 ASSLTKEQF
13 TRBJ2-7 TRBV7-2 ASSLEASASYEQY
12 TRBJ2-5 TRBV7-9 ASTGLAGLETQY
14 TRBJ1-1 TRBV7-2 ASSLYPKGGGTEAF
13 TRBJ2-1 TRBV27 ASSPPSLRSNEQF
10 TRBJ2-3 TRBV29-1 SADTSTDTQY
15 TRBJ2-1 TRBV4-2 ASSQAQTHIGGNEQF
12 TRBJ1-2 TRBV7-2 ASSSGLRLSGYT
14 TRBJ2-5 TRBV11-2 ASSLANPADRETQY
16 TRBJ2-4 TRBV5-1 ASSPRLGDALAKNIQY
10 TRBJ2-5 TRBV5-1 ASSPSQETQY
14 TRBJ1-1 TRBV3-1 ASSVLLATTRTEAF
13 TRBJ2-5 TRBV5-1 ASIRAGGMRETQY
11 TRBJ2-5 TRBV7-8 ASLQGTQETQY
15 TRBJ2-5 TRBV5-8 ASSLAGTSGYQETQY
12 TRBJ2-5 TRBV7-8 ASSLVAGVETQY
13 TRBJ2-3 TRBV6-5 ASSYLTGDTDTQY
9 TRBJ2-5 TRBV29-1 SVEQGETQY
10 TRBJ1-3 TRBV20-1 SASGSGNTIY
12 TRBJ2-3 TRBV7-3 ASSLTGRRDTQY
15 TRBJ2-3 TRBV5-6 ASSLAALSQAKDTQY
12 TRBJ2-1 TRBV6-5 ASRRTRSVPEQF
13 TRBJ2-5 TRBV7-3 ASSFGLAGRETQY
14 TRBJ2-1 TRBV28 ASRPQGLALYNEQF
14 TRBJ2-2 TRBV28 ASSHRLALNTGELF
12 TRBJ1-4 TRBV12-3/TRBV12-4 ASSFRGGSEKLF
16 TRBJ2-2 TRBV18 ASSPRTSGGTNTGELF